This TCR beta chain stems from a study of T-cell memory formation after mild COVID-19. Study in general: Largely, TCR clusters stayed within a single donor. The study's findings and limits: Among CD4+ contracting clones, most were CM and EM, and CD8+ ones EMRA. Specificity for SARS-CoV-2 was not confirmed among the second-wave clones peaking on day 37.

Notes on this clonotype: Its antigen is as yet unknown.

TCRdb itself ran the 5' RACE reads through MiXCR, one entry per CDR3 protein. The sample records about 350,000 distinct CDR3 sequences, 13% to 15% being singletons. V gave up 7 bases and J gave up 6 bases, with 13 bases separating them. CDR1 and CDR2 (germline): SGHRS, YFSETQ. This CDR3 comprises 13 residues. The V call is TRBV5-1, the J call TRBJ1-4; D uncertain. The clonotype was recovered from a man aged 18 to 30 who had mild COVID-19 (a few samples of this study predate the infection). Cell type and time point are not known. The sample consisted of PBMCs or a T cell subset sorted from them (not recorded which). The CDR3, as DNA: TGCGCCAGCGGCACCGCGTTAGATGAAAAACTGTTTTTT. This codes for CASGTALDEKLFF.